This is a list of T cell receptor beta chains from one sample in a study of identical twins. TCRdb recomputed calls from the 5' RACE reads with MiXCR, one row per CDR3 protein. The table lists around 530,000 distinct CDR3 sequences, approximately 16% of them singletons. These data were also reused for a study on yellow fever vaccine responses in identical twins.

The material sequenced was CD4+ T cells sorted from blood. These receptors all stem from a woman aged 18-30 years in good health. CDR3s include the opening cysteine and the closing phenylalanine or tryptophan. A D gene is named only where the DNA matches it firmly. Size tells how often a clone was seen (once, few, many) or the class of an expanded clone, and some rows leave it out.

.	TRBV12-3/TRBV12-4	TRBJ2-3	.	TGTGCCAGCCTGGGAAGGAGGGCCGTAATTACAGATACGCAGTATTTT	CASLGRRAVITDTQYF
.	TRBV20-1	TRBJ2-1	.	TGCAGTGCTAGCAGCTCCAAGTGGCTGTTCTTC	CSASSSKWLFF
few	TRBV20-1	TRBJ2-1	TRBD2	TGCAGTGCTAGAGGAGCCCTAGCGGGAGGGTGGTATGAGCAGTTCTTC	CSARGALAGGWYEQFF
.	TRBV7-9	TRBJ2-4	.	TGTGCCAGCAGCTTAGCAGAACTAGCCAAAAACATTCAGTACTTC	CASSLAELAKNIQYF
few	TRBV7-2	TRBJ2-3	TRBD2	TGTGCCAGCAGCTTAGTAGCGGGGGGGCCAAAGGATACGCAGTATTTT	CASSLVAGGPKDTQYF
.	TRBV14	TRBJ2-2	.	TGTGCCAGCAGCCAAGTGGCAGGGAACACCGGGGAGCTGTTTTTT	CASSQVAGNTGELFF
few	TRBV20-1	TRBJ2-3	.	TGCAGTGCTAGGGACGCCAAGTCCCCTGATGATACGCAGTATTTT	CSARDAKSPDDTQYF
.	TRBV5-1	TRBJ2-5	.	TGCGCCAGCAGCTGGGGGGACAGTGGACCTAACCAGTACTTC	CASSWGDSGPNQYF
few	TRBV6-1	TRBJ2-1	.	TGTGCCAGCAGTTATCCCGATGAGCAGTTCTTC	CASSYPDEQFF
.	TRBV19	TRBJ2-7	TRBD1	TGTGCCAGTAGTATCCGGGACAGGGGTCGCGAGCAGTACTTC	CASSIRDRGREQYF
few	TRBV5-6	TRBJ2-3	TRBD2	TGTGCCAGCAGCTTTAGCGGGAGTAAGGCAGATACGCAGTATTTT	CASSFSGSKADTQYF
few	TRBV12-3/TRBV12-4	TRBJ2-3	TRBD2	TGTGCCAGCAGGGGGACTAGCGGTTTCACAGATACGCAGTATTTT	CASRGTSGFTDTQYF
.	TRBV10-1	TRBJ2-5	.	TGCGCCAGCAGTGAGTCTAGTGGGGGTAGCGTGACCCAGTACTTC	CASSESSGGSVTQYF
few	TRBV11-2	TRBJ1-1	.	TGTGCCAGCAGCTCCTCAGTCGGACAGGAAGCTTTCTTT	CASSSSVGQEAFF
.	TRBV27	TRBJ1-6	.	TGTGCCAGCAGTTTGGACAGTGGAGGGGTTAGTTCACCCCTCCACTTT	CASSLDSGGVSSPLHF
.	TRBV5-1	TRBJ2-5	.	TGCGCCAGCAGCTTGGGTCTTGGGGAATGGGGGCAAGAGACCCAGTACTTC	CASSLGLGEWGQETQYF
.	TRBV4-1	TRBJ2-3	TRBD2	TGCGCCAGCAGCCAAGATTATACTAGCGGGGGCCCCACAGATACGCAGTATTTT	CASSQDYTSGGPTDTQYF
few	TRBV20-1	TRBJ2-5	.	TGCAGTGCTGACAGACAAGAGACCCAGTACTTC	CSADRQETQYF
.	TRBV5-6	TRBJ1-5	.	TGTGCCAGCAGCTTGGCCCGGGGGGATCAGCCCCAGCATTTT	CASSLARGDQPQHF
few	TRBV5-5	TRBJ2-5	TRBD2	TGTGCCAGCAGCTTGCGGGGGGACTGGCAAGAGACCCAGTACTTC	CASSLRGDWQETQYF
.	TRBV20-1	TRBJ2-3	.	TGCAGTGCTAGTTTCAGGGGAACAGATACGCAGTATTTT	CSASFRGTDTQYF
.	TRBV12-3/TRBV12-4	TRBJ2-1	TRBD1	TGTGCCAGCAGTTCCTCAACAGGGGTGAATGAGCAGTTCTTC	CASSSSTGVNEQFF
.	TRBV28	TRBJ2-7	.	TGTGCCAGCGGACGAGCGACAGGTAACTCCTACGAGCAGTACTTC	CASGRATGNSYEQYF
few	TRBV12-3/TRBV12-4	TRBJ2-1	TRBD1	TGTGCCAGCAGTTTAGGGCAGGGGGCGGGTCAGTTCTTC	CASSLGQGAGQFF
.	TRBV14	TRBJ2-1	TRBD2	TGTGCCAGCAGCCCAACGGGAGGCCTAGCCCCGCGGACGCAGTTCTTC	CASSPTGGLAPRTQFF
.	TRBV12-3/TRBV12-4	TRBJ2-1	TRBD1	TGTGCCAGCAGTTTTTCCGGGACAGGGGAGATCAATGAGCAGTTCTTC	CASSFSGTGEINEQFF
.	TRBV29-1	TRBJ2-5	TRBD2	TGCAGCGTTGGTGGTATGAGAGGGCGGGGGGAAGAGACCCAGTACTTC	CSVGGMRGRGEETQYF
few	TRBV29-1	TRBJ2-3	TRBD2	TGCAGCGTTGAATCGGGACTACACAAGTATTTT	CSVESGLHKYF
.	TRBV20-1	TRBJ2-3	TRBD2	TGCAGTGCTACCTTACCGGGACTAGCAGAAGATACGCAGTATTTT	CSATLPGLAEDTQYF
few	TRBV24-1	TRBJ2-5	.	TGTGCCACCAGTTTATCCGTCCAAGAGACCCAGTACTTC	CATSLSVQETQYF
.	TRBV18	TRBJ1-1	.	TGTGCCAGCTCACCACTCCCGAACACTGAAGCTTTCTTT	CASSPLPNTEAFF
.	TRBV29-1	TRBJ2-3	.	TGCAGCGTTGTTCCAGCACCTTACTCCGATACGCAGTATTTT	CSVVPAPYSDTQYF
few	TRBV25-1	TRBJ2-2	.	TGTGCCAGCAAGGGGGGGTTAGCCCCCGGGGAGCTGTTTTTT	CASKGGLAPGELFF
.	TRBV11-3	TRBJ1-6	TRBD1	TGTGCCAGCAGCTCGGGAGGGACAGAGATTTCACCCCTCCACTTT	CASSSGGTEISPLHF
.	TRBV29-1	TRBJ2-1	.	TGCAGCGTTGAAGATCTCGGGTGGCAGTTCTTC	CSVEDLGWQFF
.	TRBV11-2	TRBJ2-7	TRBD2	TGTGCCAGCAGCCCTCGGACTAGCGCCAGCGAGCAGTACTTC	CASSPRTSASEQYF
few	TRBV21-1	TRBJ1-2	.	TGTGCCAGCAGCAAACCGGGGGAAGGTTATGGCTACACCTTC	CASSKPGEGYGYTF
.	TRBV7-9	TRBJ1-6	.	TGTGCCAGCAGCCTCCAACAGGGACCCCTCCACTTT	CASSLQQGPLHF
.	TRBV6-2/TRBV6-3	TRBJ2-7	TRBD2	TGTGCCAGCAGGCCAAATAGCGGGAGAGGCGAGCAGTACTTC	CASRPNSGRGEQYF
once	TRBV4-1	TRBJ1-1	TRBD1	TGCGCCAGCAGCCAGACCGGGACAGCGAACACTGAAGCTTTCTTT	CASSQTGTANTEAFF
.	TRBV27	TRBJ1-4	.	TGTGCCAGCAGTTTATGGGGGGCTGGTAATGAAAAACTGTTTTTT	CASSLWGAGNEKLFF
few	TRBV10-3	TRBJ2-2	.	TGTGCCATCAGTGAAGAGAACACCGGGGAGCTGTTTTTT	CAISEENTGELFF
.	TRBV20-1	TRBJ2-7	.	TGCAGTGCTAGGTCGGACCGCTCCTACGAGCAGTACTTC	CSARSDRSYEQYF
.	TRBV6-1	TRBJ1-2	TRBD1	TGTGCCAGCAAGAGACAGGGGGCGATTAGCTATGGCTACACCTTC	CASKRQGAISYGYTF
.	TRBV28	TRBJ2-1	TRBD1	TGTGCCAGCAGTTTTCCCCGGGACAGGGGATTATGGGAGCAGTTCTTC	CASSFPRDRGLWEQFF
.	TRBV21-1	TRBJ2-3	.	TGTGCCAGCAGTGCCGGGACAGGGTGCGATACGCAGTATTTT	CASSAGTGCDTQYF
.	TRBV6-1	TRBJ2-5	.	TGTGCCAGCAGTCCGATTTTGGGGTTGGCAGAGACCCAGTACTTC	CASSPILGLAETQYF
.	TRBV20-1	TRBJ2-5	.	TGCAGTGCTATCAGGGGTGGAGAGACCCAGTACTTC	CSAIRGGETQYF
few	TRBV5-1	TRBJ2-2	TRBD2	TGCGCCAGCAGCTTGGGTTCGACTAGCGGGGGGGCGAACACCGGGGAGCTGTTTTTT	CASSLGSTSGGANTGELFF
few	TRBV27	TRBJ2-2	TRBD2	TGTGCCAGCAGTACCCTACTAGCGAAGGACACCGGGGAGCTGTTTTTT	CASSTLLAKDTGELFF
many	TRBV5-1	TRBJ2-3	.	TGCGCCAGCACCTATGGGCGGGGGCCCACAGATACGCAGTATTTT	CASTYGRGPTDTQYF
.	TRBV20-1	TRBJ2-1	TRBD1	TGCAGTGCTAGAGCGCCGGGGACAGGGGCTCATCTACAGTTCTTC	CSARAPGTGAHLQFF